This TCR beta chain was observed in a study of cytomegalovirus exposure and HLA in healthy donors. Amplification used 60 Vbeta primers and 13 Jbeta primers. In the original workflow: There were some 87 million unique TCR beta chains by a later count, and 10 million to 12 million of them were shared. Repertoires were generated with immunoSEQ multiplex PCR, while TCRdb's copy carries only in-frame clones and drops some. V, J and clone size are those of that table, while D and trimming were read from the DNA. The table includes approximately 110,000 clones, around 75% detected once. As for this clone: As yet, its antigen is unknown.

Overall study results and limits: HLA alleles showed associations with 16,951 TCR beta sequences in a later analysis, at a 0.05 false discovery rate. In vitro work confirmed that a few CMV-associated chains recognize CMV antigens. Reported findings show TCR beta sequences accurately forecast HLA-A and HLA-B alleles in most subjects.

The CDR3 is 15 amino acids. The V segment lost 5 bases and the J segment 4 bases; nucleotides outside the gene matches: 4. From germline, CDR1 is MNHEY and CDR2 SVGAGI. The specimen was PBMCs. This TCR was sampled from a man in his forties in good health and CMV-seronegative. V is TRBV6-5 and J is TRBJ2-6; 8 bases line up with TRBD1. In DNA, the CDR3 is TGTGCCAGCAGTCGCAGGGGGCCAGGGGCCAACGTCCTGACTTTC. Amino acid sequence: CASSRRGPGANVLTF.